What follows is one T cell receptor (beta chain) and its context. Its antigen is as yet unknown. The junction shows a germline mismatch at one end, possibly a read error. The length of the CDR3 is 14 residues. Germline V gives CDR1 MNHEY, CDR2 SVGAGI. The researchers produced TCR beta cDNA from approximately 0.45 ug total RNA with a constant-region primer. The TCR beta library was amplified through three nested multiplex PCR rounds in a modified ARM-PCR procedure. Both of the initial two PCR rounds ran for nine to ten cycles and employed TRBV1-TRBV30 forward primers alongside a C-beta reverse primer. TCRdb called the multiplex PCR reads again in MiXCR, with one record for every CDR3 protein. The table lists 40,000 to 55,000 distinct CDR3 sequences, less than 75% of them singletons, with 29% in the top ten. This sample is part of a study of tumor-infiltrating lymphocytes in primary liver carcinoma. Overall study context: Per sample, productive TCRbeta reads numbered roughly 3.5 to 7.13 million, similar across tissue types. Study findings and constraints: The study found only about 7-24% of top clones in all five tumor regions. Blood's top-250-clone fraction was significantly lower than that of tumors (p = 0.039).

Investigators took RNA and DNA out together from roughly 21-30 mg of unsorted bulk tissue. The receptor was derived from a man between 40 and 49 years old with primary liver carcinoma and hepatitis B virus infection. This rearrangement joins TRBV6-5 to TRBJ2-3; 7 bases fit TRBD1. Material: liver tumor tissue from sampling region 5. Subset here: tumor region T5, tumor centre. The CDR3 is CGNSSPGQTDTQYF. CDR3 DNA: TGTGGCAACAGTTCCCCGGGACAGACAGATACGCAGTATTTC.